These 11 T cell receptor beta chains originate from one sample sequenced in a study of T cell responses to AZD1222 COVID-19 vaccine. The assay was immunoSEQ multiplex PCR, and TCRdb's table has in-frame clones only and misses some. The data contain under 150,000 clones, 84% of them singletons. The sample in question was peripheral blood, obtained 28 days after the second AZD1222 dose. Receptor source: an adult who received the AZD1222 COVID-19 vaccine.

The chain carries TRBV19 and TRBJ2-3; D possibly corresponds to TRBD1 (6 bases). Between the trimmed V and J ends, which lost 7 bases and 1 base, there was a span of 12 bases. This CDR3 spans 14 amino acids. The germline V gene encodes CDR1 LNHDA and CDR2 SQIVND (reference sequence). CDR3 loop: CASTQGVGTDTQYF. The CDR3 region has the DNA TGTGCCAGTACACAGGGAGTTGGCACAGATACGCAGTATTTT.

V is TRBV7-8 and J is TRBJ2-1; D not certain. The CDR3 is 11 residues long. Trimming took 5 bases from V and 7 from J, leaving 6 bases between them. The germline V gene has CDR1 SGHVS and CDR2 FQNEAQ. The CDR3 loop reads CASSLGNEQFF. CDR3 DNA sequence: TGTGCCAGCAGCCTCGGGAATGAGCAGTTCTTC.

The chain links TRBV4-1 to TRBJ1-4; TRBD1 matches 9 bases. CDR3 length equals 14 residues. The germline V gene encodes CDR1 MGHRA and CDR2 YSYEKL. The junction had 5 bases not matched to a gene; V was cut back by 4 bases and J by 8 bases. As DNA, the CDR3 is TGCGCCAGCAGCCTCTCCGGGACAGGGGAAAAACTGTTTTTT. It encodes CASSLSGTGEKLFF.

The J gene is TRBJ2-1, the V gene TRBV5-1; 9 bases are a match to TRBD2. V was pared by 1 base and J by 2 bases, with 4 bases of the junction left unmatched. The CDR3 is made up of 16 amino acids. CDR1 is SGHRS and CDR2 is YFSETQ in the germline V gene. CDR3 DNA sequence: TGCGCCAGCAGCTTGAACCTAGCGGGGACCTACAATGAGCAGTTCTTC. Amino acid sequence: CASSLNLAGTYNEQFF. Full variable domain (missing parts from reference TRBV5-1 and TRBJ2-1): KAGVTQTPRYLIKTRGQQVTLSCSPISGHRSVSWYQQTPGQGLQFLFEYFSETQRNKGNFPGRFSGRQFSNSRSEMNVSTLELGDSALYLCASSLNLAGTYNEQFFGPGTRLTVL.

J is TRBJ2-7 and V is TRBV7-2; D is possibly TRBD2 (6 bases). V was cut by 1 base and J by 1 base, with 11 bases left in between. CDR3 length: 15 residues. Germline V CDR1 and CDR2: SGHTA, FQGNSA. In DNA form, the CDR3 reads TGTGCCAGCAGCTTAGTACCCCGGGGGTCCTACGAGCAGTACTTC. Its protein is CASSLVPRGSYEQYF.

The rearrangement joins TRBV5-4 to TRBJ2-6; D ambiguous. The V end was cut by 4 bases, the J end by 3 bases, with 11 bases between. Germline loops: CDR1 SGHNT, CDR2 YYREEE (reference sequence). The CDR3 has 15 residues. Written as DNA, the CDR3 is TGTGCCAGCAGCAGATTGGGGAATGGGGCCAACGTCCTGACTTTC. Its translation: CASSRLGNGANVLTF.

V gene TRBV27 combines with J gene TRBJ2-7; D uncertain. CDR3 length: 11 amino acids. The germline gives CDR1 MNHEY, CDR2 SMNVEV (reference sequence). The ends were cut back, 4 bases at V and 4 bases at J, with 5 bases in the middle. CDR3 protein: CASSSAYEQYF. The CDR3 region has the DNA TGTGCCAGCAGTTCCGCTTACGAGCAGTACTTC.

V gene TRBV7-2 combines with J gene TRBJ1-2; D not resolved. The V and J ends lost 0 bases and 2 bases respectively, with 16 bases between them. Germline CDR1 reads SGHTA; CDR2 reads FQGNSA. This CDR3 region has 17 residues. The CDR3 loop reads CASSLAAFFGSNYGYTF. The CDR3 coding sequence is TGTGCCAGCAGCTTAGCCGCGTTTTTCGGCAGCAACTATGGCTACACCTTC.

The rearrangement uses TRBV12-3 or TRBV12-4 and TRBJ2-7; D not certain. This CDR3 contains 11 residues. V was pared by 3 bases and J by 7 bases, with 7 bases between. The CDR3 DNA is TGTGCCAGCAGTTTGCGTGGGGAGCAGTACTTC. This codes for CASSLRGEQYF.

CDR3 DNA sequence: TGTGCCAGCAGTGACCACTCTGGGGCCAACGTCCTGACTTTC. Its protein is CASSDHSGANVLTF. The chain couples TRBV2 to TRBJ2-6; D call uncertain. There are 14 residues in the CDR3. Germline CDR1 SNHLY, CDR2 FYNNEI. Deletions cut 3 bases from V and 0 bases from J, with 3 bases between.

The chain carries TRBV10-3 and TRBJ1-4, with no clear D. The CDR3 contains 14 residues. The ends were cut back, 2 bases at V and 5 bases at J, with 9 bases in the middle. The germline gives CDR1 ENHRY, CDR2 SYGVKD. The CDR3 coding sequence is TGTGCCATCAGTGAGGCGGGATGGAATGAAAAACTGTTTTTT. Protein: CAISEAGWNEKLFF.